This TCR beta chain derives from a study of T cells in Graves' hyperthyroidism and ophthalmopathy. TCR beta CDR3 regions were amplified from RNA. The TCR CDR3 first-round RT-PCR relied on the HTBI primer set. Each CDR3 protein gets one entry after TCRdb re-called the multiplex PCR reads with MiXCR. There are some 700,000 distinct CDR3 sequences in the sample; around 15% occur only once, and about 14% lies in the top ten. For Graves' hyperthyroidism to be stable, ophthalmopathy could not progress within 18 months. Out of 10 ml of fresh peripheral blood came the PBMCs. For this clonotype: This may arise from a read error, as a much more abundant clone is one base away.

Per germline, CDR1 MDHEN and CDR2 SYDVKM. The CDR3 sequence is 16 residues long. Material: blood. The receptor was derived from a man between 45 and 60 years old with Graves' hyperthyroidism. V is TRBV28 and J is TRBJ1-1; no reliable D call. CDR3 bases: TGTGCCAGCAATTTAACCGCCGCTTTCTGGAACACTGAAGCTTTCTTT. Protein sequence: CASNLTAAFWNTEAFF.